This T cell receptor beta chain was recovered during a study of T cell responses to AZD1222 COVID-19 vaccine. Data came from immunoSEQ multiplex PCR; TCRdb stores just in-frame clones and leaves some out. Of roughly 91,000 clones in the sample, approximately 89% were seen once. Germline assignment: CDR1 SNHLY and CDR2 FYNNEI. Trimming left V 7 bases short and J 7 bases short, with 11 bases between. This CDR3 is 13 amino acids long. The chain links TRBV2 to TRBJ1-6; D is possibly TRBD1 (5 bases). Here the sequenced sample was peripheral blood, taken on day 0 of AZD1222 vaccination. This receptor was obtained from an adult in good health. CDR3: CASKVRVNSPLHF. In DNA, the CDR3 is TGTGCCAGCAAGGTCAGGGTAAATTCACCCCTCCACTTT.